This entry describes one T cell receptor beta chain. The data originate from a study of blood T cell repertoires in COVID-19. Repertoires were generated with immunoSEQ multiplex PCR, while TCRdb's copy carries only in-frame clones and drops some. This table has 320,000 or so clones, roughly 84% appearing once. The CDR3 totals 17 residues. V was clipped by 3 bases and J by 5 bases; unmatched bases: 9. The germline V gene encodes CDR1 MNHNS and CDR2 SASEGT. All enrollees were roughly 18 to 90 years old and from fewer than 30 US areas. This sequence joins TRBV6-1 and TRBJ2-1; 11 nucleotides align to TRBD2. This sequence originates from a woman in her 30s who had recovered from COVID-19. Sequences were obtained from PBMCs or T cells enriched from blood (not recorded which). DNA for the CDR3: TGTGCCAGCAGTGACAACTTAGCGGGGGGGCGACACAATGAGCAGTTCTTC. Translated: CASSDNLAGGRHNEQFF.